The 8 T cell receptor beta chains below all came from one sample that was sequenced in a study of cytotoxic CD8 clonotypes in ibrutinib-treated CLL. The assay was immunoSEQ multiplex PCR, and TCRdb's table has in-frame clones only and misses some. The sample comprises 150,000 or so clones, more than 75% of which are singletons, and roughly 7.2% rests with the top ten. The sample consisted of PBMCs, taken after 36 months of ibrutinib treatment. The receptors were gathered from a human donor with chronic lymphocytic leukemia.

This clone was counted at least ten times. J is TRBJ2-2 and V is TRBV15; D is possibly TRBD2 (6 bases). The CDR3 consists of 16 residues. V dropped 5 bases and J dropped 2 bases, with 15 bases sitting between them. Germline CDR1 reads LNHNV; CDR2 reads YYDKDF (reference sequence). CDR3 loop: CATSDPGGLNTGELFF. For the CDR3, the DNA is TGTGCCACCAGCGACCCTGGCGGACTAAACACCGGGGAGCTGTTTTTT.

V gene TRBV5-5 combines with J gene TRBJ2-3; 7 bases map to TRBD1. Trimming took 3 bases from V and 4 from J; bases not matched to a gene: 11. This CDR3 has 16 residues. CDR1 is SGHKS, CDR2 YYEKEE, per germline (reference sequence). The CDR3: CASSSHRDRGADTQYF. CDR3 DNA sequence: TGTGCCAGCAGCTCGCACCGGGACAGAGGAGCAGATACGCAGTATTTT.

This chain uses TRBV27 with TRBJ2-7; either TRBD1 or TRBD2 may supply D (5 bases each). CDR1 and CDR2 (germline): MNHEY, SMNVEV (reference sequence). This CDR3 comprises 16 residues. Trimming removed 2 bases from V and 2 bases from J, with 16 bases in between. The chain's CDR3 is CASSLRSQGRTYEQYF. The DNA for the CDR3 is TGTGCCAGCAGTTTAAGGTCCCAGGGACGAACCTACGAGCAGTACTTC.

This clone was counted a single time. V usage is TRBV6-5 and J usage is TRBJ2-7; D is unresolved. Trimming took off 0 bases at V and 0 bases at J, with 6 bases between the two ends. CDR1 and CDR2 (germline): MNHEY, SVGAGI. The CDR3 is 14 amino acids. The CDR3 nucleotides read TGTGCCAGCAGTTACTCGCCCTTCTCCTACGAGCAGTACTTC. It codes for CASSYSPFSYEQYF.

The chain has TRBV2 and TRBJ1-2; D call uncertain. The V gene lost 5 bases and the J gene lost 5 bases, with 15 bases spanning the gap. Germline V gene data show CDR1 as SNHLY and CDR2 as FYNNEI. The CDR3 spans 14 residues. The CDR3 loop reads CASSSPPVLYGYTF. CDR3 in DNA: TGTGCCAGCAGTTCTCCCCCTGTCCTGTATGGCTACACCTTC.

This clone was seen just once. This chain links TRBV7-6 with TRBJ2-5, with 11 bases fitting TRBD2. The germline V gene encodes CDR1 SGHVS and CDR2 FNYEAQ. Trimming cost V 3 bases and J 1 base; bases outside gene matches: 13. The CDR3 spans 19 residues. The CDR3 spells CASSLLGATSGRTQETQYF. The CDR3, as DNA: TGTGCCAGCAGCTTGCTGGGGGCTACTAGCGGGAGAACCCAAGAGACCCAGTACTTC.

J is TRBJ1-5 and V is TRBV18; D perhaps matches TRBD1 (5 bases). The V end was cut by 0 bases, the J end by 0 bases, with 18 bases between. The CDR3 has 19 residues. From germline, CDR1 is KGHSH and CDR2 LQKENI. The CDR3 loop is CASSPPGRRGAVSNQPQHF. Here the CDR3 DNA reads TGTGCCAGCTCACCACCGGGGCGTAGGGGAGCAGTTAGCAATCAGCCCCAGCATTTT.

V is TRBV19 and J is TRBJ2-3; the match to TRBD2 covers 8 bases. V dropped 3 bases and J dropped 5; count of bases not matched to a gene: 10. CDR1 LNHDA and CDR2 SQIVND come from the germline V gene (reference sequence). This CDR3 has 16 residues. DNA for the CDR3: TGTGCCAGTAGTATGTCCGGGACTAGTGGAAGAGATACGCAGTATTTT. Its translation is CASSMSGTSGRDTQYF.